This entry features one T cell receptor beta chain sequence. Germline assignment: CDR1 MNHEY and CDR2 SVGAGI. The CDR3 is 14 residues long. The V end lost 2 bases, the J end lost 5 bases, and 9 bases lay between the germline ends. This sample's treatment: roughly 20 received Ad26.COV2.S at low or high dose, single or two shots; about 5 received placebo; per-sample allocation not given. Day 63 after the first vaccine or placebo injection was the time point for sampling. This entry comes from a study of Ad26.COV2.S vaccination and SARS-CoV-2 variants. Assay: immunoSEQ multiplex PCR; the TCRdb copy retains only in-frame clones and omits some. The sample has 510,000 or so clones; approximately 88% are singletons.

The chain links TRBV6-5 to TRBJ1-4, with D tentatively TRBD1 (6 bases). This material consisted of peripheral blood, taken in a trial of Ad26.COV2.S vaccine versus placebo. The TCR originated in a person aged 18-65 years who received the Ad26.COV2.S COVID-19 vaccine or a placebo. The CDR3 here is CASSYGRGNEKLFF. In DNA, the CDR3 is TGTGCCAGCAGTTACGGCAGGGGAAATGAAAAACTGTTTTTT.